This T cell receptor beta chain was identified during a study of cytomegalovirus exposure and HLA in healthy donors. Across the study: T cells numbering around 190 million yielded 90 million to 140 million unique TCR beta sequences in an earlier analysis.

A few counts support this clone. Its antigen is undetermined. This CDR3 has 14 amino acids. V gave up 5 bases and J gave up 1 base, with 9 bases separating them. Germline V gene data show CDR1 as MNHEY and CDR2 as SVGAGI. 60 Vbeta and 13 Jbeta primers were used in PCR. Method: immunoSEQ multiplex PCR; TCRdb's copy keeps in-frame clones and lacks some. The table includes nearly 70,000 clones, roughly 74% detected once. Notes on the study in general: Fewer N-insertions (relative to the approximately 700-donor mean) were reportedly seen in an Asian-associated ancestry cluster in a later analysis. Analyzed later, association rates of TCRs varied across HLA loci, with DRB1 most and HLA-C fewest. Across donors, sequencing depth was assumed by presence/absence analyses to be roughly uniform.

V gene TRBV6-5 combines with J gene TRBJ1-5; weak D call: TRBD1 (6 bases). The sample comprised PBMCs. The TCR was taken from a woman in her sixties in good health and CMV-seropositive. CDR3 DNA sequence: TGTGCCAGCAGTCAGGGGAGCAGCAATCAGCCCCAGCATTTT. This sequence encodes CASSQGSSNQPQHF.